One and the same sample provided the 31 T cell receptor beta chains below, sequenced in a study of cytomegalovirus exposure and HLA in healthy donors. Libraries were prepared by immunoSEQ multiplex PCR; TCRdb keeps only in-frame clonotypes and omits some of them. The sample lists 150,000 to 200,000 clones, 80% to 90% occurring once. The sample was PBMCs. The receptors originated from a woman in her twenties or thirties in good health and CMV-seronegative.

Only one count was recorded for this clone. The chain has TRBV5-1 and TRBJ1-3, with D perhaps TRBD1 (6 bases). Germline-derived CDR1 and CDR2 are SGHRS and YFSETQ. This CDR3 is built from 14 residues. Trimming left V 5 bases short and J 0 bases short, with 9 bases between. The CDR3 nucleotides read TGCGCCAGCAGGACGGACAGCTCTGGAAACACCATATATTTT. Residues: CASRTDSSGNTIYF.

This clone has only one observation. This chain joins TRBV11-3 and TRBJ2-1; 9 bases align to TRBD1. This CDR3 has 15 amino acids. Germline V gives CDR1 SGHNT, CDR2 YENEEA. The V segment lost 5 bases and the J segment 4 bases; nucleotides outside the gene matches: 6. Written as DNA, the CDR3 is TGTGCCAGCAGCAGTCGGACAGGGGATTACAATGAGCAGTTCTTC. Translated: CASSSRTGDYNEQFF.

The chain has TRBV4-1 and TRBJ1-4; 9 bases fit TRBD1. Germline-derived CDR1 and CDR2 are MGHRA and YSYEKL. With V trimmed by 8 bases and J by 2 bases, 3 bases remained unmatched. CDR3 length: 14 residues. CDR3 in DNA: TGCGCCAGCCGGGACAGGGCGACTAATGAAAAACTGTTTTTT. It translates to CASRDRATNEKLFF.

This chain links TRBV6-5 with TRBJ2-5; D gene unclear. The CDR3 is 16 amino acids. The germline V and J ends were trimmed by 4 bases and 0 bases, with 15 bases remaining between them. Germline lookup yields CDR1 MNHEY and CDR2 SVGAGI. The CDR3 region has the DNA TGTGCCAGCAGTTTGACTCGCACACGGTACCAAGAGACCCAGTACTTC. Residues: CASSLTRTRYQETQYF.

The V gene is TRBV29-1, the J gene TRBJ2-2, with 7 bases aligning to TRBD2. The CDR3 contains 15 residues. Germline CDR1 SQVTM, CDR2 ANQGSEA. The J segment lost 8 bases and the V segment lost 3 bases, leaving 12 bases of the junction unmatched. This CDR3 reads CSVEREGKPPGELFF. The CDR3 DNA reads TGCAGCGTTGAGAGGGAGGGGAAACCACCGGGGGAGCTGTTTTTT.

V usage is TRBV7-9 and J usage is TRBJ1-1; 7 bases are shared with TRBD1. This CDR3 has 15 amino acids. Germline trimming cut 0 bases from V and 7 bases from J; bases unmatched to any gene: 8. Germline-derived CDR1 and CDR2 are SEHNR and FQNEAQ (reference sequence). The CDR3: CASSLAYRGKLEAFF. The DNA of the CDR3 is TGTGCCAGCAGCTTAGCTTACAGGGGAAAACTTGAAGCTTTCTTT.

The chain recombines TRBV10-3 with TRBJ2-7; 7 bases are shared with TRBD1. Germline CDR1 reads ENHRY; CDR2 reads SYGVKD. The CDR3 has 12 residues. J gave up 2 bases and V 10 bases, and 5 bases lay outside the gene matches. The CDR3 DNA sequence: TGTGCCACAGGGACAGATGCCTACGAGCAGTACTTC. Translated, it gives CATGTDAYEQYF.

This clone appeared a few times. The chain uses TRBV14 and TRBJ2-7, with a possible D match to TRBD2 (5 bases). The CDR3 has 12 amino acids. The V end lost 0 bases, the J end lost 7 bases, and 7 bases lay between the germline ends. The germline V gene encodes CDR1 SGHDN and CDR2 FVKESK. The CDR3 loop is CASSQDTGEQYF. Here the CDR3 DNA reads TGTGCCAGCAGCCAAGATACGGGGGAGCAGTACTTC.

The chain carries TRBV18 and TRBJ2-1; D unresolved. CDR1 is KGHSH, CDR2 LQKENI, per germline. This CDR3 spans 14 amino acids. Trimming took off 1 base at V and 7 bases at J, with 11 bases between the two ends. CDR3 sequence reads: CASSPLPPGNEQFF. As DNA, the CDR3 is TGTGCCAGCTCACCACTGCCACCAGGTAATGAGCAGTTCTTC.

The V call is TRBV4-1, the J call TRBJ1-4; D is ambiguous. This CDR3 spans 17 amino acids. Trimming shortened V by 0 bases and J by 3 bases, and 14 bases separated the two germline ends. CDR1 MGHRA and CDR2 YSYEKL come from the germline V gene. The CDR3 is CASSQDLRARANEKLFF. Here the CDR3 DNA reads TGCGCCAGCAGCCAAGATTTGAGGGCGCGGGCTAATGAAAAACTGTTTTTT.

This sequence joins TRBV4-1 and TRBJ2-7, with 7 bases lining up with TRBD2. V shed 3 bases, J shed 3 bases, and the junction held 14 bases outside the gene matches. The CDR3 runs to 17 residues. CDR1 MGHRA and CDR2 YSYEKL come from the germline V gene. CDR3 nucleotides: TGCGCCAGCAGCCAGGACCCCCCAGGGACTAATTTCTACGAGCAGTACTTC. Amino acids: CASSQDPPGTNFYEQYF.

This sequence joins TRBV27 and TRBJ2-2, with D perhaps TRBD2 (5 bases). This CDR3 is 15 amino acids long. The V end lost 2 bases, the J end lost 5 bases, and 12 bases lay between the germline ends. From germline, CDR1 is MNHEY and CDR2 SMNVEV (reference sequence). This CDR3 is CASSLSPAGTGELFF. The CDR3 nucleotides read TGTGCCAGCAGTTTAAGTCCCGCGGGTACCGGGGAGCTGTTTTTT.

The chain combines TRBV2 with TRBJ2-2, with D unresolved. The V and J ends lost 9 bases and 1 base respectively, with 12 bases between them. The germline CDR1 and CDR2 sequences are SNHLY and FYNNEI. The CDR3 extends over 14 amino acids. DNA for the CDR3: TGTGCCAGTGTCATGTCAGGGAACACCGGGGAGCTGTTTTTT. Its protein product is CASVMSGNTGELFF.

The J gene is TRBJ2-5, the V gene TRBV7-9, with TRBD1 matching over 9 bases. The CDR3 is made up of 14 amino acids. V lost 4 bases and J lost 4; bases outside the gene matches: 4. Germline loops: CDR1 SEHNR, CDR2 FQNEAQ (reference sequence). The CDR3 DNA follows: TGTGCCAGCAGCTCGACAGGGGGTCGAGAGACCCAGTACTTC. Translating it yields CASSSTGGRETQYF.

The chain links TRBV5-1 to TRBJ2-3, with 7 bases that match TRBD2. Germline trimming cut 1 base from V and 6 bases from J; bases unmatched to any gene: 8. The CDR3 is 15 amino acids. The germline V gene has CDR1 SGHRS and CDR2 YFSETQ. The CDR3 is CASSLRASGGDTQYF. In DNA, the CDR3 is TGCGCCAGCAGCTTGCGGGCTAGCGGAGGGGATACGCAGTATTTT.

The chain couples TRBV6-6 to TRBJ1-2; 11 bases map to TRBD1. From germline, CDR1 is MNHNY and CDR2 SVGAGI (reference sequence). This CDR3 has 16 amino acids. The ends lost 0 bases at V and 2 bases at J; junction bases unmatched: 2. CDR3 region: CASSYSGTGGNYGYTF. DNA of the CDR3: TGTGCCAGCAGTTACTCAGGGACAGGGGGGAACTATGGCTACACCTTC.

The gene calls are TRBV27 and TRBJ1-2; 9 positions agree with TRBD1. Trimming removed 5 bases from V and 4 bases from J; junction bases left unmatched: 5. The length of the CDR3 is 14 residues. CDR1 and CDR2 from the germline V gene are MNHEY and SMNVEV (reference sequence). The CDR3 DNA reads TGTGCCAGCAGTCCCGGGACAGGGCGCTATGGCTACACCTTC. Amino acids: CASSPGTGRYGYTF.

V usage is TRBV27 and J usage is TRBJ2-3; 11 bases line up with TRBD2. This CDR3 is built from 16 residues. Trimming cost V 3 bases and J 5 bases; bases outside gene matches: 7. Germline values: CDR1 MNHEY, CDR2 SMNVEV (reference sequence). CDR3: CASSLLLAGGIDTQYF. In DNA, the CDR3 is TGTGCCAGCAGTTTGCTTCTAGCGGGGGGAATAGATACGCAGTATTTT.

CDR3 protein: CASSLSTQHTEAFF. In nucleotides, the CDR3 is TGTGCCAGCAGCCTTAGCACACAACACACTGAAGCTTTCTTT. V gene TRBV7-9 combines with J gene TRBJ1-1, with D unresolved. The ends were cut back, 5 bases at V and 3 bases at J, with 13 bases in the middle. The CDR3 has 14 amino acids. CDR1 and CDR2 (germline): SEHNR, FQNEAQ (reference sequence).

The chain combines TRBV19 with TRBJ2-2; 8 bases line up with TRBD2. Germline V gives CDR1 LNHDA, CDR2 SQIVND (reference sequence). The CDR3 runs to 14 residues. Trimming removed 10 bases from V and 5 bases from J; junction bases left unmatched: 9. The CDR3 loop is CATSRGGETGELFF. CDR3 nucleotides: TGTGCCACCTCTCGGGGGGGCGAAACCGGGGAGCTGTTTTTT.

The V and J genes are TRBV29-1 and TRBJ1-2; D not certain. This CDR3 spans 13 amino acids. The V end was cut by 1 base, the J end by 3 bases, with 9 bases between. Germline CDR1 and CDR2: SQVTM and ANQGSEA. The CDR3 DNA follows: TGCAGCGTTGAAGCGACCAGGCACTATGGCTACACCTTC. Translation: CSVEATRHYGYTF.

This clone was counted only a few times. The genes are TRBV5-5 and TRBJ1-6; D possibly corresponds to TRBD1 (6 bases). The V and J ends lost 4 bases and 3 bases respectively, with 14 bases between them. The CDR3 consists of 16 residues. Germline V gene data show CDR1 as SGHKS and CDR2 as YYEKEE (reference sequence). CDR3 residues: CASSRLQGNYNSPLHF. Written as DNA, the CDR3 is TGTGCCAGCAGCCGACTCCAGGGGAACTATAATTCACCCCTCCACTTT. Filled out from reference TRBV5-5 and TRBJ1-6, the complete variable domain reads DAGVTQSPTHLIKTRGQQVTLRCSPISGHKSVSWYQQVLGQGPQFIFQYYEKEERGRGNFPDRFSARQFPNYSSELNVNALLLGDSALYLCASSRLQGNYNSPLHFGNGTRLTVT.

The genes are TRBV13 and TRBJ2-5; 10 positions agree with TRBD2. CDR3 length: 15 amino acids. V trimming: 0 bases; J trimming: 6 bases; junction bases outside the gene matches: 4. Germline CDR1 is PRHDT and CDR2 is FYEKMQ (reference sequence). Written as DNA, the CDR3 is TGTGCCAGCAGCTTAGGAGCGGGGGGGCTGAAGACCCAGTACTTC. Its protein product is CASSLGAGGLKTQYF.

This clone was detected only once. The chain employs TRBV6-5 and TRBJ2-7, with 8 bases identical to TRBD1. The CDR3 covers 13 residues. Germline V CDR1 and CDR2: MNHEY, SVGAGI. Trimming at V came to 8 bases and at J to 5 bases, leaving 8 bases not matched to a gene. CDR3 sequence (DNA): TGTGCCAGCGCCCAGACAGGGGCCCACGAGCAGTACTTC. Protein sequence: CASAQTGAHEQYF.

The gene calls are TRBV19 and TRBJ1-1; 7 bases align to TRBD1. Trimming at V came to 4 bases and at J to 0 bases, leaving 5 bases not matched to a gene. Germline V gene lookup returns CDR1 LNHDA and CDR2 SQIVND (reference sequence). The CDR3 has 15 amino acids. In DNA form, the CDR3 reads TGTGCCAGTAGTAGTAACAGGGGCATGAACACTGAAGCTTTCTTT. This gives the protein CASSSNRGMNTEAFF. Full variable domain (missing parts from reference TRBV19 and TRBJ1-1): DGGITQSPKYLFRKEGQNVTLSCEQNLNHDAMYWYRQDPGQGLRLIYYSQIVNDFQKGDIAEGYSVSREKKESFPLTVTSAQKNPTAFYLCASSSNRGMNTEAFFGQGTRLTVV.

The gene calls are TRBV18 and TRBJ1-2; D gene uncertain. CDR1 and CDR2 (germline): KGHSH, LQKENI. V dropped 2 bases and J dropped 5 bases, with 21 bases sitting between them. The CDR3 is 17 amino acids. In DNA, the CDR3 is TGTGCCAGCTCACCATCCGACGGAGCCCGAGCCAGTTATGGCTACACCTTC. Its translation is CASSPSDGARASYGYTF.

CDR3 sequence: CASSSVEGALGQYF. CDR3 sequence (DNA): TGCGCCAGCAGCTCCGTAGAAGGGGCGCTGGGGCAGTACTTC. The chain recombines TRBV5-1 with TRBJ2-7; D may be TRBD1 (5 bases). V was clipped by 3 bases and J by 9 bases, with 19 bases between them. CDR1 is SGHRS and CDR2 is YFSETQ in the germline V gene. The CDR3 covers 14 residues.

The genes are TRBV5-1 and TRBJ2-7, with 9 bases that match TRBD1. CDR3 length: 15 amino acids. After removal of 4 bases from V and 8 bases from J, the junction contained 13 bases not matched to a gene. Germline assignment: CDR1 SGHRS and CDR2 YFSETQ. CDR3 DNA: TGCGCCAGCAGCCTACCGGGACAGGGACCCAGGCAGCAGTACTTC. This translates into CASSLPGQGPRQQYF.

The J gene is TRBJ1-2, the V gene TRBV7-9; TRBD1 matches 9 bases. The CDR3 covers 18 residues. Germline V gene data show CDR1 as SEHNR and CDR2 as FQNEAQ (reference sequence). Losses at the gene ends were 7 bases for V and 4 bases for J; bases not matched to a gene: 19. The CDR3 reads CASIPMDRGDTNPYGYTF. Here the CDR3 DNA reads TGTGCCAGCATACCAATGGACAGGGGCGATACAAACCCCTATGGCTACACCTTC.

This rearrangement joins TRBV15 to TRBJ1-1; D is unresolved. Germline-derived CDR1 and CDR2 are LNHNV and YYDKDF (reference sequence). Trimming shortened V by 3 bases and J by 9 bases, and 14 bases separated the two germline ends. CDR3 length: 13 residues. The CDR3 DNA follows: TGTGCCACCAGCAGGGAGGTGATCGATCAAGCTTTCTTT. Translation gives CATSREVIDQAFF. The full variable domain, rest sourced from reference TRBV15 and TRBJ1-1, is DAMVIQNPRYQVTQFGKPVTLSCSQTLNHNVMYWYQQKSSQAPKLLFHYYDKDFNNEADTPDNFQSRRPNTSFCFLDIRSPGLGDTAMYLCATSREVIDQAFFGQGTRLTVV.

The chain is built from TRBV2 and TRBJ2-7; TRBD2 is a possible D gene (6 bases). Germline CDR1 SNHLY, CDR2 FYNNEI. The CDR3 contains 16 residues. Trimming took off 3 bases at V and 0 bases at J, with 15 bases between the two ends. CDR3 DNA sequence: TGTGCCAGCAGTGAGAGAAAGGACGGGGGCTCCTACGAGCAGTACTTC. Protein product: CASSERKDGGSYEQYF.